This TCR beta chain was found in a study of CD4 T cells in relation to SARS-CoV-2 and coronaviruses. Points on this clone: As yet, its antigen is unknown.

Profiling relied on immunoSEQ multiplex PCR, and the TCRdb table lists in-frame clones only, not all of them. The table includes about 24,000 clones, about 75% detected once. Before the COVID-19 pandemic, during about 2011-2019, CD4+ T cells were taken from unexposed donors. The cells were cultured for less than twelve days before CD4+ T cells were isolated. Unexposed-donor CD4+ T cells were probed with SARS-CoV-2 S/N and four cold-coronavirus spikes, cells permitting. Looked up from germline, CDR1 is SNHLY and CDR2 is FYNNEI. V was clipped by 0 bases and J by 0 bases, with 12 bases between them. CDR3 length: 18 amino acids.

The sequence came from a human donor in good health. The V and J genes are TRBV2 and TRBJ2-6; D perhaps matches TRBD1 (6 bases). Source material: CD4+ T cells from PBMCs, cultured in vitro. CDR3 in amino acids: CASSEAPDRSSGANVLTF. CDR3 DNA: TGTGCCAGCAGTGAAGCACCGGACAGAAGCTCTGGGGCCAACGTCCTGACTTTC. Full variable domain (missing parts from reference TRBV2 and TRBJ2-6): EPEVTQTPSHQVTQMGQEVILRCVPISNHLYFYWYRQILGQKVEFLVSFYNNEISEKSEIFDDQFSVERPDGSNFTLKIRSTKLEDSAMYFCASSEAPDRSSGANVLTFGAGSRLTVL.